The clone carrying this T cell receptor beta chain was observed a few times. Antigen specificity is unknown. This specimen comes from a study of cytomegalovirus exposure and HLA in healthy donors. This CDR3 has 14 residues. Germline V gives CDR1 SGHDT, CDR2 YYEEEE. V was pared by 2 bases and J by 7 bases, with 4 bases of the junction left unmatched. Notes on the study in general: Available immune exposure information covered CMV serostatus only. The study flagged 150 to 200 TCR beta chains as cytomegalovirus-associated. An analysis that was carried out later associated approximately 17,000 TCR beta sequences with HLA alleles at 0.05 false discovery rate.

Primers: 60 Vbeta forward and 13 Jbeta reverse. Sequencing used immunoSEQ multiplex PCR; TCRdb keeps in-frame clones, though not all of them. The table lists 150,000 to 200,000 clones, roughly four fifths of them singletons, with around 1.7% in the top ten. The receptor was isolated from a woman aged 18-30 years in good health and CMV-seronegative. Sequencing was done on a sample of PBMCs. V gene TRBV5-6 combines with J gene TRBJ1-3, with TRBD1 identical over 9 bases. The CDR3 nucleotides read TGTGCCAGCAGCTTACAGGGGGCGCGGAACACCATATATTTT. Encoded protein: CASSLQGARNTIYF.